A single sample is the source of the 6 T cell receptor beta chains below, sequenced in a study of blood T cell repertoires in COVID-19. Sequencing was performed with immunoSEQ multiplex PCR; in TCRdb, only in-frame clones are kept and a portion is missing. The data show about 150,000 clones, around 85% seen once. The sample taken for sequencing was peripheral blood. The source is a woman in her sixties or seventies with COVID-19, enrolled during active disease.

The V gene is TRBV6-5, the J gene TRBJ2-7, with 10 bases aligning to TRBD1. Germline CDR1 reads MNHEY; CDR2 reads SVGAGI. The CDR3 runs 16 residues. After removal of 0 bases from V and 2 bases from J, the junction contained 4 bases not matched to a gene. CDR3 DNA: TGTGCCAGCAGTTACTCGGGACAGGGGTTTACCTACGAGCAGTACTTC. Encoded protein: CASSYSGQGFTYEQYF.

The rearrangement joins TRBV5-4 to TRBJ2-2; 10 bases are a match to TRBD1. V lost 4 bases, J lost 6 bases, and 3 bases stayed unmatched. This CDR3 contains 14 residues. The V gene's germline CDR1 is SGHNT and CDR2 YYREEE (reference sequence). DNA for the CDR3: TGTGCCAGCAGCAGCGGACAGGGGGCCGGGGAGCTGTTTTTT. It specifies CASSSGQGAGELFF.

The gene calls are TRBV7-8 and TRBJ1-1, with unresolved D. In germline, CDR1 is SGHVS, CDR2 FQNEAQ. V was clipped by 4 bases and J by 4 bases, with 22 bases between them. The CDR3 sequence is 17 residues long. CDR3 loop: CASSSIPLRESTTEAFF. CDR3 DNA sequence: TGTGCCAGCAGCTCAATCCCCTTACGGGAAAGTACCACTGAAGCTTTCTTT.

This clone was seen only a few times. The chain uses TRBV19 and TRBJ1-2; possibly TRBD1 for D (5 bases). This CDR3 is 14 amino acids long. Per germline, CDR1 LNHDA and CDR2 SQIVND (reference sequence). V lost 7 bases and J lost 3, with 15 bases in between. CDR3 in amino acids: CASTPGTVDYGYTF. CDR3 nucleotide sequence: TGTGCCAGTACCCCCGGGACTGTCGACTATGGCTACACCTTC.

V gene TRBV4-3 combines with J gene TRBJ2-1; the D is unclear. Germline-derived CDR1 and CDR2 are LGHNA and YSLEER. The germline V and J ends were trimmed by 0 bases and 5 bases, with 5 bases remaining between them. This CDR3 is built from 13 residues. Written as DNA, the CDR3 is TGCGCCAGCAGCCAAGACCCAAACAATGAGCAGTTCTTC. This sequence encodes CASSQDPNNEQFF.

Here the CDR3 DNA reads TGCGCCAGCAGCGGGACAGAGAGATATGGCTACACCTTC. This encodes CASSGTERYGYTF. V is TRBV5-1 and J is TRBJ1-2; 7 positions match TRBD1. CDR1 is SGHRS, CDR2 YFSETQ, per germline. The CDR3 runs to 13 residues. V trimming: 4 bases; J trimming: 5 bases; junction bases outside the gene matches: 5.